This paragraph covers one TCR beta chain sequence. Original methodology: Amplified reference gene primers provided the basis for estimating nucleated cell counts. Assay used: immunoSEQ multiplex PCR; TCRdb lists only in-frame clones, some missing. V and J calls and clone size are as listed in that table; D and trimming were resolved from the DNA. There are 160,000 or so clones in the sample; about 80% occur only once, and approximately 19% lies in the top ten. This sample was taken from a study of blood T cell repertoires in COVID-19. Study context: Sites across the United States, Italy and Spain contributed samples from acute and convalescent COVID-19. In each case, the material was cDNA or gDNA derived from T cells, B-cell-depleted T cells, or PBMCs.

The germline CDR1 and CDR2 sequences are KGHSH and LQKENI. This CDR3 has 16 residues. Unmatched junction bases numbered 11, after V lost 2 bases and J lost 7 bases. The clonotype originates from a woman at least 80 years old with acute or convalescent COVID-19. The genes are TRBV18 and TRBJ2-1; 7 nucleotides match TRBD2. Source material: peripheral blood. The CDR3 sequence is CASSPSILREKNEQFF. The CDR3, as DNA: TGTGCCAGCTCACCATCCATACTGCGGGAGAAGAATGAGCAGTTCTTC.